This T cell receptor (beta chain) was sequenced in a study of blood T cells in healthy people across ages. Together with a sample-barcoded 5' primer, a J-beta primer mix was included in a second PCR lasting about 6 to 11 cycles. Each CDR3 protein gets one entry after TCRdb re-called the 5' RACE reads with MiXCR. Here the sample spans hundreds of thousands of distinct CDR3 sequences, approximately 40% being singletons. Each donor gave 9.5 to 10 milliliters of peripheral blood. Germline V CDR1 and CDR2: SGHVS, FQNEAQ. The CDR3 has 13 amino acids. The ends were cut back, 4 bases at V and 5 bases at J, with 11 bases in the middle.

The sequencing input was blood. This TCR derives from an elderly man in good health. The V call is TRBV7-8, the J call TRBJ2-5; D remains unclear. Here the CDR3 DNA reads TGTGCCAGCAGCTCCGAGAGGCTCGAGACCCAGTACTTC. This codes for CASSSERLETQYF.